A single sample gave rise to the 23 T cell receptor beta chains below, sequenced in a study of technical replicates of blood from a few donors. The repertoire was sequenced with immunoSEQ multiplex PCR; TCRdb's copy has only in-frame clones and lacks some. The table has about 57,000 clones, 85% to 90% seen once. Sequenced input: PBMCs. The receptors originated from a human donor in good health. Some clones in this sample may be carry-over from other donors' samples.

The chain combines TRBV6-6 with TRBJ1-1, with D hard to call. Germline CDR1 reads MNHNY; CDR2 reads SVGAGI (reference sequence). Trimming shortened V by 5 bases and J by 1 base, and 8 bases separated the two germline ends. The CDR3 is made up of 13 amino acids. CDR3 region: CASSTEGNTEAFF. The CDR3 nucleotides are TGTGCCAGCAGTACGGAGGGGAACACTGAAGCTTTCTTT.

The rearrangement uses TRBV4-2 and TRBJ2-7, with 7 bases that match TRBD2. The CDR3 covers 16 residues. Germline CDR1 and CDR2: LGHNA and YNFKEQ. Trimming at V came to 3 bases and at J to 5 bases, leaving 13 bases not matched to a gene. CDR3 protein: CASSQFIGGSSDEQYF. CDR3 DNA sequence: TGTGCCAGCAGCCAGTTTATCGGGGGGAGTTCCGACGAGCAGTACTTC.

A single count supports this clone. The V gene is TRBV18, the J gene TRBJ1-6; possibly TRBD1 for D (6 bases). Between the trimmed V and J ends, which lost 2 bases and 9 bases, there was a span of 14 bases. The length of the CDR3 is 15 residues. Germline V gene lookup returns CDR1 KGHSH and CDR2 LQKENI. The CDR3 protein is CASSPGGALGSPLHF. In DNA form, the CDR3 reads TGTGCCAGCTCACCAGGGGGCGCGTTAGGTTCACCCCTCCACTTT.

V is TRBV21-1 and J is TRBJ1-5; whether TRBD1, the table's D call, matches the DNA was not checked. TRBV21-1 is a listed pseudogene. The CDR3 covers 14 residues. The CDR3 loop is CASRDRGGNQPQHF. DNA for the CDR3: TGTGCCAGCAGAGACAGGGGTGGAAATCAGCCCCAGCATTTT.

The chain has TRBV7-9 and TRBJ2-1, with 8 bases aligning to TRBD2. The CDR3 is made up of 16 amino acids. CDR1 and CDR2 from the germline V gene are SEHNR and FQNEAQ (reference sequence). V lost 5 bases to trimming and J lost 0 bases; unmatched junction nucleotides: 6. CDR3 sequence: CASSRASGGSYNEQFF. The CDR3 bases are TGTGCCAGCAGCCGTGCGAGCGGGGGCTCCTACAATGAGCAGTTCTTC.

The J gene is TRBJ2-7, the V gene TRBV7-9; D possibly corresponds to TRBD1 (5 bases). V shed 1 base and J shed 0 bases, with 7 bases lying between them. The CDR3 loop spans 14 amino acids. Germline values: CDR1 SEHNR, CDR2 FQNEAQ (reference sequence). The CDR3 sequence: CASSLDRSSYEQYF. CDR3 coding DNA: TGTGCCAGCAGCTTAGACAGGAGCTCCTACGAGCAGTACTTC.

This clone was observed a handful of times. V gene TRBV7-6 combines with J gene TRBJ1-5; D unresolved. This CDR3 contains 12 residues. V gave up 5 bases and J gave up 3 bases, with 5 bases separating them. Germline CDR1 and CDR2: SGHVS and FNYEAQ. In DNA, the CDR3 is TGTGCCAGCAGCAAACTCAATCAGCCCCAGCATTTT. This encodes CASSKLNQPQHF.

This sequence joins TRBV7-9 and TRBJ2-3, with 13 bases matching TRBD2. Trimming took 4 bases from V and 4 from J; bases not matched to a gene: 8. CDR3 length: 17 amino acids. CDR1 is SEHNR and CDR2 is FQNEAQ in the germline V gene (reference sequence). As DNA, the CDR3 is TGTGCCAGCAGCTCTTTCGGACTAGCGGGGGCCCCAGATACGCAGTATTTT. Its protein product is CASSSFGLAGAPDTQYF.

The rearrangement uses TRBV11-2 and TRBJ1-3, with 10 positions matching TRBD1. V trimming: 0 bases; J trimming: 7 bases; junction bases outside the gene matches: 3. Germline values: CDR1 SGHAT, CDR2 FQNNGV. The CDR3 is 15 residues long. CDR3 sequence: CASSLDLGQGNTIYF. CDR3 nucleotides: TGTGCCAGCAGCTTAGACCTGGGACAGGGGAACACCATATATTTT.

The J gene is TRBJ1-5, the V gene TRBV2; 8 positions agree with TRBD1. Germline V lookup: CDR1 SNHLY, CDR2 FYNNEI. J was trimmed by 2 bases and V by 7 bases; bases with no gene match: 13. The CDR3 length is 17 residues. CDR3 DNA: TGTGCCAGCAACTCAGGACAGGGACATCGGGGCAATCAGCCCCAGCATTTT. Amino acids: CASNSGQGHRGNQPQHF.

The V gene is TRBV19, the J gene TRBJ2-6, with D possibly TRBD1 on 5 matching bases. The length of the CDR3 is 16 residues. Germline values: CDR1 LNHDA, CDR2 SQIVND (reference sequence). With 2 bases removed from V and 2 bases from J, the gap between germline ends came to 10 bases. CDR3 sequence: CASSILTGPGANVLTF. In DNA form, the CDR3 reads TGTGCCAGTAGTATACTCACAGGTCCTGGGGCCAACGTCCTGACTTTC.

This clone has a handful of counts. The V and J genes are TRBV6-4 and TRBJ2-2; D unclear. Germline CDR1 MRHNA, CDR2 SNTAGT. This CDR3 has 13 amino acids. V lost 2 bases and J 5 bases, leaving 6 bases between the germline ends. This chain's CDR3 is CASSDTYTGELFF. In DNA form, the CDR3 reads TGTGCCAGCAGTGACACTTATACCGGGGAGCTGTTTTTT.

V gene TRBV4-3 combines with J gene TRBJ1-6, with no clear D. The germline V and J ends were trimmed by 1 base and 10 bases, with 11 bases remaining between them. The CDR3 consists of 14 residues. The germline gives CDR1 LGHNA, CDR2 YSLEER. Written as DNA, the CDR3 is TGCGCCAGCAGCCAAGTGGTTTCGGAGTCACCCCTCCACTTT. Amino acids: CASSQVVSESPLHF.

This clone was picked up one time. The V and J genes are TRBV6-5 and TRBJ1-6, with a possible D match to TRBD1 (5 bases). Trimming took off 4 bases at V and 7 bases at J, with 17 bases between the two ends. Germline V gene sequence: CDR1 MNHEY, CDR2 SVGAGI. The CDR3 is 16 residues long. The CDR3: CASSFDPGVRNSPLHF. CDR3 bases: TGTGCCAGCAGTTTCGACCCGGGGGTTAGGAATTCACCCCTCCACTTT.

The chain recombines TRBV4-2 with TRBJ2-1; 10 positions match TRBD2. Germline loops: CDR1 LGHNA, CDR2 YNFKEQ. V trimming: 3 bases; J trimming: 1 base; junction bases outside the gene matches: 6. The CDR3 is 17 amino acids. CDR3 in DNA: TGTGCCAGCAGCCATCTAGCGGGAGATCCATCCTACAATGAGCAGTTCTTC. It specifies CASSHLAGDPSYNEQFF.

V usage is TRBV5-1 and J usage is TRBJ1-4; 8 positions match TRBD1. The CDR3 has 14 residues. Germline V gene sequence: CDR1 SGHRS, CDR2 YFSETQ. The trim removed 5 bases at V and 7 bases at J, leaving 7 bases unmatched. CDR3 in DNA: TGCGCCAGCAGTACCGGACAGGGTGGTGAAAAACTGTTTTTT. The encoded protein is CASSTGQGGEKLFF. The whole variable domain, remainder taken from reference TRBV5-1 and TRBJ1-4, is KAGVTQTPRYLIKTRGQQVTLSCSPISGHRSVSWYQQTPGQGLQFLFEYFSETQRNKGNFPGRFSGRQFSNSRSEMNVSTLELGDSALYLCASSTGQGGEKLFFGSGTQLSVL.

CDR3 in amino acids: CAIRRQGNNEQFF. In nucleotides, the CDR3 is TGTGCCATCAGGCGACAGGGAAACAATGAGCAGTTCTTC. The chain has TRBV10-3 and TRBJ2-1, with TRBD1 matching 7 bases. This CDR3 is 13 amino acids long. Germline assignment: CDR1 ENHRY and CDR2 SYGVKD. Trimming took 6 bases from V and 5 from J; bases not matched to a gene: 4.

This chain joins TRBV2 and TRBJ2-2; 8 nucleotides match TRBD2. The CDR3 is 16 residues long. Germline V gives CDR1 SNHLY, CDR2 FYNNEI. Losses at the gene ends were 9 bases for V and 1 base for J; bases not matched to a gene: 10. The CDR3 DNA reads TGTGCCAGTCGAGAAGTGGCGGGGGGGAACACCGGGGAGCTGTTTTTT. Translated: CASREVAGGNTGELFF. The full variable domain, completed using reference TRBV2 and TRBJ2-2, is EPEVTQTPSHQVTQMGQEVILRCVPISNHLYFYWYRQILGQKVEFLVSFYNNEISEKSEIFDDQFSVERPDGSNFTLKIRSTKLEDSAMYFCASREVAGGNTGELFFGEGSRLTVL.

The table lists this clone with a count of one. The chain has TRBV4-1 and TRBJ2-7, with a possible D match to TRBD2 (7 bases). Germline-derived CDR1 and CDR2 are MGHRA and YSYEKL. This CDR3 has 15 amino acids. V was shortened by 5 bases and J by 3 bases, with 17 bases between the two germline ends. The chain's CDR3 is CASSRGGGSIYEQYF. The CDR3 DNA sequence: TGCGCCAGCAGCAGAGGCGGGGGCTCGATCTACGAGCAGTACTTC.

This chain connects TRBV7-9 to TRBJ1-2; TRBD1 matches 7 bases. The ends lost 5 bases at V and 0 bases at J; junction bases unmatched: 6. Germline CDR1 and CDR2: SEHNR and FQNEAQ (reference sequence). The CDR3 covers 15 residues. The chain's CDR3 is CASSPGQSPNYGYTF. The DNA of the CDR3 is TGTGCCAGCAGCCCGGGACAGAGCCCTAACTATGGCTACACCTTC. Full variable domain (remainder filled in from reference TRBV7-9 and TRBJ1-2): DTGVSQNPRHKITKRGQNVTFRCDPISEHNRLYWYRQTLGQGPEFLTYFQNEAQLEKSRLLSDRFSAERPKGSFSTLEIQRTEQGDSAMYLCASSPGQSPNYGYTFGSGTRLTVV.

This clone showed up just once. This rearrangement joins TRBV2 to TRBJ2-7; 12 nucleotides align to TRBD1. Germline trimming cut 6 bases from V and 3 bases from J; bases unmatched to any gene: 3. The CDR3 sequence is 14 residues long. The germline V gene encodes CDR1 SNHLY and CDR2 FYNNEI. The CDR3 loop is CASRGTGGVYEQYF. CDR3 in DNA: TGTGCCAGCAGGGGGACAGGGGGCGTCTACGAGCAGTACTTC.

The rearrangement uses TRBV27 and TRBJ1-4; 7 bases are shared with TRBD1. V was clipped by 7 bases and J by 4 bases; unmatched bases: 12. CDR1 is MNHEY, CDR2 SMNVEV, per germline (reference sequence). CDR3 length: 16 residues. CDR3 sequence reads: CASTYRPGTDNEKLFF. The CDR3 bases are TGTGCCAGCACCTACAGACCCGGGACAGATAATGAAAAACTGTTTTTT.

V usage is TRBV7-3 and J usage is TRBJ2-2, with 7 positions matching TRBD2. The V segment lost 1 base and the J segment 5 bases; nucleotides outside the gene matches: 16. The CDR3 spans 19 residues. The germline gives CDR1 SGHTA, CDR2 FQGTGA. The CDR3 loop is CASSLKVFGGGSRTGELFF. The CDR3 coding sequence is TGTGCCAGCAGCTTAAAGGTCTTCGGCGGCGGGAGCAGGACCGGGGAGCTGTTTTTT.